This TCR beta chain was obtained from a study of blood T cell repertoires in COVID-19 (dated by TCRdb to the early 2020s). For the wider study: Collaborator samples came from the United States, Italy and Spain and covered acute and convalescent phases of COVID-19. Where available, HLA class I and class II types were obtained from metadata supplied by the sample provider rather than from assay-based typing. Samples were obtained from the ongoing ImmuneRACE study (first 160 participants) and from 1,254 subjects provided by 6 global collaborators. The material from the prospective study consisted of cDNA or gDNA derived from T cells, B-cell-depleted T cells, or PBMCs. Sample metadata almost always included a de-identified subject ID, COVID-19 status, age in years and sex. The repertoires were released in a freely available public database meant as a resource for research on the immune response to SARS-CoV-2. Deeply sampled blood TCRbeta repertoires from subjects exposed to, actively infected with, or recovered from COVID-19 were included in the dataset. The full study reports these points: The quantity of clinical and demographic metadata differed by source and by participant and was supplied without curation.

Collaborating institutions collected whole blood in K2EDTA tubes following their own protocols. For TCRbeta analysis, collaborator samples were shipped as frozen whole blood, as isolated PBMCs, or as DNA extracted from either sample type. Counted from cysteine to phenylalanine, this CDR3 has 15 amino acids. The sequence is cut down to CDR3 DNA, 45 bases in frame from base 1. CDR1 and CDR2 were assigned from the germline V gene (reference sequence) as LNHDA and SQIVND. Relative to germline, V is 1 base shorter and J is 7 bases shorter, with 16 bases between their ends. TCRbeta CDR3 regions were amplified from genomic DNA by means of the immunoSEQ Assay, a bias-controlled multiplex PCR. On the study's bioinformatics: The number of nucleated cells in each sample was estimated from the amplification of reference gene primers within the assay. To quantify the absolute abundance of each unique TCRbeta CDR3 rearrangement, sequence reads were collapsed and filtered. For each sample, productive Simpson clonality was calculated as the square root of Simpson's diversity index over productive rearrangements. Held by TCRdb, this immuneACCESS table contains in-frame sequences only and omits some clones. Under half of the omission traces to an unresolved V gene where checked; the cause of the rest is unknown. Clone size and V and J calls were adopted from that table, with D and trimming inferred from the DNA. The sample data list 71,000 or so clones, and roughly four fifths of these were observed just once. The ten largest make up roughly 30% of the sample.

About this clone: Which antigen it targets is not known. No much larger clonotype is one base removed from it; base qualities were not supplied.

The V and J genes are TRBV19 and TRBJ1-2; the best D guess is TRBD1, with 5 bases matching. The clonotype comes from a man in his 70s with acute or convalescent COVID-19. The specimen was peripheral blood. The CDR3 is CASSIGPGELSGYTF. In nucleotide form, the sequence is TGTGCCAGTAGTATAGGTCCGGGGGAGCTTAGTGGCTACACCTTC.